This TCR beta chain was sequenced in a study of shared clonotypes between healthy human individuals. Background on the study: Each donor contributed plates that comprised three CD4 naive, three CD4 memory, two CD8 naive and one CD8 memory.

Only in-frame clones appear in the TCRdb table, and some are missing; sequencing was by immunoSEQ multiplex PCR. The sample consists of about 2,100,000 clones, roughly 91% of them appearing once. Per germline, CDR1 SGDLS and CDR2 YYNGEE. CDR3 size: 15 residues. Trimming at V came to 0 bases and at J to 4 bases, leaving 3 bases not matched to a gene. Note on this clone: This sample includes further DNA sequences coding for the same CDR3.

In the naive CD8 group, cells lacked CD45RO and were positively selected for CCR7, so terminally differentiated effector memory CD45RA+ cells were left out. This receptor was identified in a young man in good health. Some clones in this sample may be carry-over from other donors' samples. Sequencing was performed on naive CD8+ T cells from PBMCs. The chain combines TRBV9 with TRBJ2-7; 11 bases line up with TRBD2. As DNA, the CDR3 is TGTGCCAGCAGCGTAGTAGCGGGAGGGGCTTACGAGCAGTACTTC. As protein: CASSVVAGGAYEQYF.